This T cell receptor beta chain was profiled in a study of blood T cell repertoires in COVID-19. The wider study: T cells, B-cell-depleted T cells, or PBMCs provided the cDNA or gDNA that served as material.

Some clones are missing from TCRdb's copy, which holds only in-frame ones; the method was immunoSEQ multiplex PCR. The table includes 390,000 or so clones, about nine tenths detected once. The sequenced sample consisted of peripheral blood. The receptor was isolated from a woman aged 25 to 39 with active or convalescent COVID-19.

CDR3 residues: CASGGGGGPYEQYF. In DNA, the CDR3 is TGTGCCAGCGGCGGGGGAGGCGGACCCTACGAGCAGTACTTC. V is TRBV3-1 (or the pseudogene TRBV3-2) and J is TRBJ2-7, with 7 bases lining up with TRBD2. Germline assignment: CDR1 LGHDT and CDR2 YNNKEL (reference sequence). V lost 8 bases, J lost 2 bases, and 9 bases stayed unmatched. This CDR3 is built from 14 residues.